This is a list of T cell receptor beta chains from one sample in a study of blood T cells in healthy people across ages. TCRdb analysed the 5' RACE reads with MiXCR anew, one entry per CDR3 protein. Of about 1,400,000 distinct CDR3 sequences listed, approximately 59% are singletons. Sequencing input: blood. Every receptor here comes from a man in his late teens or twenties in good health. Both conserved end residues are part of each CDR3. The D gene is left open where the match is weak. Expanded clones get a size class; other rows say once, few or many, or leave the size out.

abundance: -; d_gene: -; len: 15; j_gene: TRBJ2-7; v_gene: TRBV12-3/TRBV12-4; CDR3nt: TGTGCCAGCAGCCCCGGGACCCCCTTCGTCTACGAGCAGTACTTC; CDR3aa: CASSPGTPFVYEQYF
abundance: -; d_gene: TRBD2; len: 17; j_gene: TRBJ2-3; v_gene: TRBV4-1; CDR3nt: TGCGCCAGCAGCCAAGAGTGGGGGGGACTAGACACAGATACGCAGTATTTT; CDR3aa: CASSQEWGGLDTDTQYF
abundance: -; d_gene: -; len: 14; j_gene: TRBJ1-1; v_gene: TRBV5-1; CDR3nt: TGCGCCAGCAGCTTGAAATCTGGGGGCACTGAAGCTTTCTTT; CDR3aa: CASSLKSGGTEAFF
abundance: -; d_gene: -; len: 15; j_gene: TRBJ2-2; v_gene: TRBV7-2; CDR3nt: TGTGCCAGCAGCCAGACATACTTCGACACCGGGGAGCTGTTTTTT; CDR3aa: CASSQTYFDTGELFF
abundance: -; d_gene: -; len: 16; j_gene: TRBJ2-1; v_gene: TRBV7-8; CDR3nt: TGTGCCAGCAGCTTAGGGTCCGGGGACTCCTACAATGAGCAGTTCTTC; CDR3aa: CASSLGSGDSYNEQFF
abundance: -; d_gene: TRBD2; len: 14; j_gene: TRBJ2-7; v_gene: TRBV20-1; CDR3nt: TGCAGTGCGACCAGCGGGGAAAACTCCTACGAGCAGTACTTC; CDR3aa: CSATSGENSYEQYF
abundance: -; d_gene: TRBD2; len: 16; j_gene: TRBJ2-7; v_gene: TRBV6-6; CDR3nt: TGTGCCAGCAGTTACGCCCCCAGCGGGAGTCCGTACGAGCAGTACTTC; CDR3aa: CASSYAPSGSPYEQYF
abundance: -; d_gene: -; len: 15; j_gene: TRBJ2-7; v_gene: TRBV20-1; CDR3nt: TGCAGTGCTAGAGACCATTCGGACAGCTACTACGAGCAGTACTTC; CDR3aa: CSARDHSDSYYEQYF
abundance: few; d_gene: TRBD2; len: 17; j_gene: TRBJ2-7; v_gene: TRBV11-2; CDR3nt: TGTGCCAGCAGTAGGCCCGGGACTAGCGGGAGGGCCTACGAGCAGTACTTC; CDR3aa: CASSRPGTSGRAYEQYF
abundance: -; d_gene: TRBD1; len: 14; j_gene: TRBJ2-7; v_gene: TRBV20-1; CDR3nt: TGCAGTGCACGCCGTGGACAGGGCTCCTACGAGCAGTACTTC; CDR3aa: CSARRGQGSYEQYF
abundance: -; d_gene: -; len: 12; j_gene: TRBJ2-1; v_gene: TRBV29-1; CDR3nt: TGCAGCGCCCGACTAGAATACAATGAGCAGTTCTTC; CDR3aa: CSARLEYNEQFF
abundance: -; d_gene: -; len: 13; j_gene: TRBJ2-3; v_gene: TRBV29-1; CDR3nt: TGCAGCGTTGAACTCCGGGGCACAGATACGCAGTATTTT; CDR3aa: CSVELRGTDTQYF
abundance: -; d_gene: -; len: 14; j_gene: TRBJ2-3; v_gene: TRBV20-1; CDR3nt: TGCAGTGCTACCAGGGGCTCTAGCACAGATACGCAGTATTTT; CDR3aa: CSATRGSSTDTQYF
abundance: -; d_gene: -; len: 13; j_gene: TRBJ2-1; v_gene: TRBV25-1; CDR3nt: TGTGCCAGCAGTGAATATTCGGTAGATGAGCAGTTCTTC; CDR3aa: CASSEYSVDEQFF
abundance: few; d_gene: TRBD1; len: 13; j_gene: TRBJ2-7; v_gene: TRBV10-3; CDR3nt: TGTGCCATCAGGTGGGACAGCTCCTACGAGCAGTACTTC; CDR3aa: CAIRWDSSYEQYF
abundance: -; d_gene: TRBD1; len: 15; j_gene: TRBJ2-7; v_gene: TRBV4-3; CDR3nt: TGCGCCAGCAGTTCGGACAGGGTTATTGTCAATGAGCAGTACTTC; CDR3aa: CASSSDRVIVNEQYF
abundance: -; d_gene: -; len: 14; j_gene: TRBJ2-1; v_gene: TRBV6-2/TRBV6-3; CDR3nt: TGTGCCAGCAGAAGGGACGAGATACTTAATGAGCAGTTCTTC; CDR3aa: CASRRDEILNEQFF
abundance: -; d_gene: TRBD1; len: 14; j_gene: TRBJ2-7; v_gene: TRBV7-9; CDR3nt: TGTGCCAGCAGCTTAGCAGGGGGCGCCGACGAGCAGTACTTC; CDR3aa: CASSLAGGADEQYF
abundance: few; d_gene: TRBD2; len: 14; j_gene: TRBJ2-7; v_gene: TRBV20-1; CDR3nt: TGCAGTGCTAGGTCCGGGACTAGCGGCTACGAGCAGTACTTC; CDR3aa: CSARSGTSGYEQYF
abundance: -; d_gene: TRBD2; len: 15; j_gene: TRBJ2-3; v_gene: TRBV12-3/TRBV12-4; CDR3nt: TGTGCCAGCAGCTCACTAGCGGCTAGCACAGATACGCAGTATTTT; CDR3aa: CASSSLAASTDTQYF
abundance: few; d_gene: -; len: 16; j_gene: TRBJ1-4; v_gene: TRBV7-2; CDR3nt: TGTGCCAGCAGCGCCCCTACCCCGGGGTTTAATGAAAAACTGTTTTTT; CDR3aa: CASSAPTPGFNEKLFF
abundance: few; d_gene: -; len: 16; j_gene: TRBJ1-2; v_gene: TRBV9; CDR3nt: TGTGCCAGCAGCGTAGAATCGTCAGCGTCATTATATGGCTACACCTTC; CDR3aa: CASSVESSASLYGYTF
abundance: once; d_gene: -; len: 16; j_gene: TRBJ2-2; v_gene: TRBV7-2; CDR3nt: TGTGCCAGCAGCGTGGGGACACCCCGCGGGACCGGGGAGCTGTTTTTT; CDR3aa: CASSVGTPRGTGELFF
abundance: few; d_gene: TRBD2; len: 15; j_gene: TRBJ2-7; v_gene: TRBV4-1; CDR3nt: TGCGCCAGCAGCCAAGTGCTAGCGGAGCGCTACGAGCAGTACTTC; CDR3aa: CASSQVLAERYEQYF
abundance: -; d_gene: TRBD2; len: 13; j_gene: TRBJ2-7; v_gene: TRBV20-1; CDR3nt: TGCAGTGCTTTCGCGGGGGGCTTTTACGAGCAGTACTTC; CDR3aa: CSAFAGGFYEQYF
abundance: -; d_gene: TRBD2; len: 14; j_gene: TRBJ2-7; v_gene: TRBV20-1; CDR3nt: TGCAGTGCCAAAAGCGGGGGGCCAACCTACGAGCAGTACTTC; CDR3aa: CSAKSGGPTYEQYF
abundance: -; d_gene: -; len: 15; j_gene: TRBJ2-6; v_gene: TRBV12-3/TRBV12-4; CDR3nt: TGTGCCAGCAGTTTAACGGAGCCTGGGGCCAACGTCCTGACTTTC; CDR3aa: CASSLTEPGANVLTF
abundance: few; d_gene: -; len: 15; j_gene: TRBJ2-5; v_gene: TRBV7-2; CDR3nt: TGTGCCAGCAGCTTAGCCCCTTCGACTCTAGAGACCCAGTACTTC; CDR3aa: CASSLAPSTLETQYF
abundance: -; d_gene: TRBD1; len: 16; j_gene: TRBJ1-1; v_gene: TRBV5-1; CDR3nt: TGCGCCAGCAGCTCCCTTGGGACAGGGGAGGACACTGAAGCTTTCTTT; CDR3aa: CASSSLGTGEDTEAFF
abundance: -; d_gene: TRBD1; len: 16; j_gene: TRBJ1-2; v_gene: TRBV19; CDR3nt: TGTGCCAGTAGTATAGGGGCACAGGGGATCTCTTCCGGCTACACCTTC; CDR3aa: CASSIGAQGISSGYTF
abundance: -; d_gene: -; len: 13; j_gene: TRBJ2-5; v_gene: TRBV4-3; CDR3nt: TGCGCCAGCAGCCGAGAGATACAAGAGACCCAGTACTTC; CDR3aa: CASSREIQETQYF
abundance: few; d_gene: -; len: 11; j_gene: TRBJ1-2; v_gene: TRBV29-1; CDR3nt: TGCAGCGTTGAAGGTCGGTCTGGCTACACCTTC; CDR3aa: CSVEGRSGYTF
abundance: -; d_gene: TRBD1; len: 16; j_gene: TRBJ1-2; v_gene: TRBV6-5; CDR3nt: TGTGCCAGCAGTTCTAGGACAGGACCTACTAACTATGGCTACACCTTC; CDR3aa: CASSSRTGPTNYGYTF
abundance: -; d_gene: -; len: 13; j_gene: TRBJ2-5; v_gene: TRBV3-1; CDR3nt: TGTGCCAGCAGCCAACCTAAGGCAGGGGAGCAGTACTTC; CDR3aa: CASSQPKAGEQYF
abundance: -; d_gene: -; len: 15; j_gene: TRBJ1-4; v_gene: TRBV6-6; CDR3nt: TGTGCCAGCAGTTACTCGGGGGAGGGGGATGAAAAACTGTTTTTT; CDR3aa: CASSYSGEGDEKLFF
abundance: many; d_gene: TRBD2; len: 16; j_gene: TRBJ2-3; v_gene: TRBV7-2; CDR3nt: TGTGCCAGCAGCGGCTCTAGCGGGGGTACCACAGATACGCAGTATTTT; CDR3aa: CASSGSSGGTTDTQYF
abundance: -; d_gene: -; len: 16; j_gene: TRBJ1-2; v_gene: TRBV29-1; CDR3nt: TGCAGCGTTGAAGATCCCAGGGGAGGGTTTAACTATGGCTACACCTTC; CDR3aa: CSVEDPRGGFNYGYTF
abundance: -; d_gene: -; len: 15; j_gene: TRBJ1-4; v_gene: TRBV12-3/TRBV12-4; CDR3nt: TGTGCCAGCAGTCCTCGTCCCAGGCCGAATGAAAAACTGTTTTTT; CDR3aa: CASSPRPRPNEKLFF
abundance: -; d_gene: TRBD2; len: 16; j_gene: TRBJ2-2; v_gene: TRBV9; CDR3nt: TGTGCCAGCAGCGCGGGGGGGAGTTCTAGCGCCGGGGAGCTGTTTTTT; CDR3aa: CASSAGGSSSAGELFF
abundance: few; d_gene: TRBD1; len: 15; j_gene: TRBJ2-1; v_gene: TRBV6-5; CDR3nt: TGTGCCAGCACTCCTCTCGGGGACAGGGCCAATGAGCAGTTCTTC; CDR3aa: CASTPLGDRANEQFF
abundance: few; d_gene: -; len: 14; j_gene: TRBJ2-1; v_gene: TRBV27; CDR3nt: TGTGCCAGCAGTTTATCGTCAGGGGCGTCTGAGCAGTTCTTC; CDR3aa: CASSLSSGASEQFF
abundance: -; d_gene: -; len: 16; j_gene: TRBJ2-7; v_gene: TRBV7-6; CDR3nt: TGTGCCAGCAGCCAAGTCTCGGCGATCCCGTACGACGAGCAGTACTTC; CDR3aa: CASSQVSAIPYDEQYF
abundance: -; d_gene: -; len: 13; j_gene: TRBJ1-2; v_gene: TRBV7-9; CDR3nt: TGTGCCAGCAGCCCCTCGGTGGAGACTGGCTACACCTTC; CDR3aa: CASSPSVETGYTF
abundance: -; d_gene: -; len: 12; j_gene: TRBJ1-2; v_gene: TRBV20-1; CDR3nt: TGCAGTGCCTTTACTGTCGGGGAAGGCTACACCTTC; CDR3aa: CSAFTVGEGYTF
abundance: -; d_gene: -; len: 13; j_gene: TRBJ2-1; v_gene: TRBV18; CDR3nt: TGTGCCAGCTCACCGACTAGACGAGATGAGCAGTTCTTC; CDR3aa: CASSPTRRDEQFF
abundance: -; d_gene: -; len: 11; j_gene: TRBJ2-5; v_gene: TRBV24-1; CDR3nt: TGTGCCACCGAGACAGGAGGGACCCAGTACTTC; CDR3aa: CATETGGTQYF
abundance: -; d_gene: -; len: 15; j_gene: TRBJ2-7; v_gene: TRBV3-1; CDR3nt: TGTGCCAGCAGCCAGATTGACAGGCGCTCCTACGAGCAGTACTTC; CDR3aa: CASSQIDRRSYEQYF